The rows below give T cell receptor beta chains drawn from one sample of a study of cytomegalovirus exposure and HLA in healthy donors. Profiled with immunoSEQ multiplex PCR; TCRdb holds only in-frame clones, not every one. Seen here are around 110,000 clones, roughly 80% observed once, and the top ten hold 2% to 3%. Input material: PBMCs. The receptor source for this set is a man aged 25-40 years in good health and CMV-seropositive. Both conserved end residues are part of each CDR3. Fields, in order: V gene, D gene, J gene, clone size, CDR3 DNA, CDR3 protein. A D gene is named only where the DNA matches it firmly. The size entry is marked missing in some rows and otherwise reads once, few, many or a size class.

TRBV2	-	TRBJ2-2	-	TGTGCCAGCAGGTTTGAAGACATCACCGGGGAGCTGTTTTTT	CASRFEDITGELFF
TRBV9	TRBD2	TRBJ2-3	-	TGTGCCAGCAGCGTATCGGCGGGACTAGCGGGGTTAACAGATACGCAGTATTTT	CASSVSAGLAGLTDTQYF
TRBV9	TRBD2	TRBJ2-7	-	TGTGCCAGCAGCGTTGGACTAGCGGGTTCCGCCTACGAGCAGTACTTC	CASSVGLAGSAYEQYF
TRBV9	-	TRBJ1-6	-	TGTGCCAGCAGCGTAGGGGGGGGCACCTATAATTCACCCCTCCACTTT	CASSVGGGTYNSPLHF
TRBV6-1	TRBD1	TRBJ2-7	once	TGTGCCAGCGTGACAGGGGGCGCGTCAGGCTACGAGCAGTACTTC	CASVTGGASGYEQYF
TRBV18	-	TRBJ1-5	-	TGTGCCAGCTCACCCGAGGGCACCAATAGCAATCAGCCCCAGCATTTT	CASSPEGTNSNQPQHF
TRBV6-5	-	TRBJ2-7	-	TGTGCCAGCAGTGATTTGCAGGGGTTATACGAGCAGTACTTC	CASSDLQGLYEQYF
TRBV7-9	-	TRBJ2-7	-	TGTGCCAGCAGCTTCCTGGACAGAGCCTACGAGCAGTACTTC	CASSFLDRAYEQYF
TRBV5-1	-	TRBJ2-1	-	TGCGCCAGCAGCTTTAGGACAGACTACAATGAGCAGTTCTTC	CASSFRTDYNEQFF
TRBV5-6	-	TRBJ2-7	few	TGTGCCAGCAGCCGGGGGGCCGCAGGGGGCCTCGAGCAGTACTTC	CASSRGAAGGLEQYF
TRBV5-1	-	TRBJ1-2	-	TGCGCCAGCAGCTTGGAATGGACGGGGGGCTACACCTTC	CASSLEWTGGYTF